This T cell receptor beta chain was documented in a study of long-term antiretroviral therapy in people with HIV. Study overall: Samples collected earliest predate the 2015 immediate-ART recommendation by about a decade.

Every donor had one or more pre-ART and two or more post-ART PBMC samples. Germline values: CDR1 MDHEN, CDR2 SYDVKM. V was clipped by 6 bases and J by 5 bases, with 17 bases between them. The length of the CDR3 is 16 residues. Researchers ran immunoSEQ v3.0 at survey level. Some clones are missing from TCRdb's copy, which holds only in-frame ones; the method was immunoSEQ multiplex PCR. The repertoire includes tens of thousands of clones, about four fifths of them detected once, and roughly 6% sits in the top ten. The material was unsorted PBMCs, obtained 0.7 years before starting antiretroviral therapy. The sequence was collected from a man aged 30 to 39 with HIV. The J gene is TRBJ1-6, the V gene TRBV28, with D maybe TRBD1 (5 bases). The CDR3 coding sequence is TGTGCCAGCAGGCATACTGGGGGGGAAGATAATTCACCCCTCCACTTT. Amino acids: CASRHTGGEDNSPLHF.